The present TCR beta chain was sequenced within a study of regulatory T cells in long-lasting Graves disease. Study background: Graves' disease counted as persistent after over 5 years of antithyroid drugs with positive TSH receptor antibodies. Study-wide findings and caveats: Newly diagnosed disease favored TRBV20-1 and TRBJ2-1 over persistent disease. Peripheral blood, not thyroid tissue, was the sole material studied.

Regarding time point: persistent/refractory GD, antithyroid drugs over 5 years with positive TRAb. There was RNA extracted from PBMCs, and the TCR library was made from it. This clonotype was recorded many times. What it binds is not known. Assembly of TCR beta libraries relied on iRepertoire HTBI primers together with Arm-PCR of CDR3 regions. TCRdb re-called the multiplex PCR reads through MiXCR, storing one row per CDR3 protein. Altogether about 310,000 distinct CDR3 sequences are present, 20% to 25% being singletons, with the ten largest covering more than 50%. CDR1 KGHDR and CDR2 SFDVKD come from the germline V gene. The CDR3 spans 13 residues. The ends were cut back, 2 bases at V and 3 bases at J, with 6 bases in the middle.

The origin of this receptor is a female donor with Graves disease. Sequencing used peripheral blood mononuclear cells (PBMCs), obtained when the disease was refractory, from a patient treated with antithyroid drugs. The chain uses TRBV24-1 and TRBJ1-1; D uncertain. Here the CDR3 DNA reads TGTGCCACCAGTGATTCCAGCTACACTGAAGCTTTCTTT. Its protein is CATSDSSYTEAFF.